This T cell receptor beta chain is from a study of glioma-infiltrating T cells. General study results and limits: Tissue and blood shared very few CDR3 sequences.

Amplification of TCR alpha and beta CDR3 regions from RNA used iRepertoire nested multiplex PCR. For one-step reverse transcription and amplification, 100-400 ng of tissue mRNA or PBMC total RNA was used. Using its own MiXCR run on the multiplex PCR reads, TCRdb lists one record per CDR3 protein. The sample includes about 140,000 distinct CDR3 sequences, approximately 40% of them seen just once. This CDR3 comprises 10 residues. CDR1 is DFQATT and CDR2 is SNEGSKA in the germline V gene (reference sequence). V dropped 2 bases and J dropped 5 bases, with 3 bases sitting between them. This clonotype was found many times. Its antigen remains unidentified.

V is TRBV20-1 and J is TRBJ1-1; D remains ambiguous. Sequenced material: glioma tissue, nonneoplastic brain tissue, or PBMCs (not recorded which). This TCR was sampled from a human donor with low-grade glioma or glioblastoma, undergoing nonglioma brain surgery, or in good health (not recorded which). CDR3 amino acids: CSARSTEAFF. CDR3 DNA: TGCAGTGCTAGATCAACTGAAGCTTTCTTT.